The text below deals with one T cell receptor (beta chain). This entry belongs to a study of blood T cell repertoires in COVID-19. Study information: From T cells, B-cell-depleted T cells, or PBMCs came the material, which was cDNA or gDNA.

Original processing methods: Amplification from reference gene primers served as the basis for estimated nucleated cell counts. The assay was immunoSEQ multiplex PCR, and TCRdb's table has in-frame clones only and misses some. V and J calls and clone size follow that table, whereas D and trimming were derived from the DNA. The sample has 200,000 to 250,000 clones, roughly four fifths seen once. V dropped 8 bases and J dropped 4 bases, with 15 bases sitting between them. CDR1 and CDR2 from the germline V gene are SNHLY and FYNNEI. The CDR3 totals 14 residues. The sequencing sample was made of peripheral blood. The origin of this receptor is a woman in her seventies with COVID-19, enrolled during active disease. This chain joins TRBV2 and TRBJ2-1; tentatively, D is TRBD2 (6 bases). The CDR3 here is CASLPASEYNEQFF. CDR3 bases: TGTGCCAGCCTCCCCGCTAGCGAATACAATGAGCAGTTCTTC. Full variable domain (remainder filled in from reference TRBV2 and TRBJ2-1): EPEVTQTPSHQVTQMGQEVILRCVPISNHLYFYWYRQILGQKVEFLVSFYNNEISEKSEIFDDQFSVERPDGSNFTLKIRSTKLEDSAMYFCASLPASEYNEQFFGPGTRLTVL.